Below are 18 T cell receptor beta chains sequenced from a single sample in a study of cytomegalovirus exposure and HLA in healthy donors. PCR amplification relied on 60 Vbeta primers (plus 13 Jbeta primers). Sequencing used immunoSEQ multiplex PCR; TCRdb keeps in-frame clones, though not all of them. Of 180,000 or so clones listed, around 80% are singletons. Sequences were obtained from PBMCs. Receptors were obtained from a man between 18 and 35 years old in good health and CMV-seronegative.

The gene calls are TRBV19 and TRBJ1-3; unclear D gene. V was shortened by 6 bases and J by 4 bases, with 4 bases between the two germline ends. This CDR3 has 11 residues. Germline V lookup: CDR1 LNHDA, CDR2 SQIVND (reference sequence). As DNA, the CDR3 is TGTGCCAGTAGCAGGGGAAACACCATATATTTT. This sequence encodes CASSRGNTIYF.

This clone was found once. The rearrangement joins TRBV18 to TRBJ2-2; TRBD2 matches at 7 bases. The CDR3 spans 17 residues. Germline CDR1 reads KGHSH; CDR2 reads LQKENI. V was clipped by 2 bases and J by 0 bases; unmatched bases: 6. CDR3: CASSPRPSGANTGELFF. The CDR3 nucleotides are TGTGCCAGCTCACCAAGGCCCAGCGGGGCGAACACCGGGGAGCTGTTTTTT.

V usage is TRBV5-1 and J usage is TRBJ2-7; possible D gene TRBD2, 5 bases. This CDR3 region has 14 residues. Germline V gene sequence: CDR1 SGHRS, CDR2 YFSETQ. V lost 4 bases and J lost 0, with 11 bases in between. This CDR3 is CASSPGLNSYEQYF. CDR3 DNA sequence: TGCGCCAGCAGCCCCGGACTGAACTCCTACGAGCAGTACTTC.

CDR3 region: CASSPSGGGTYEQYF. Written as DNA, the CDR3 is TGTGCCAGCTCCCCCTCGGGAGGGGGGACCTACGAGCAGTACTTC. V usage is TRBV2 and J usage is TRBJ2-7; TRBD2 matches at 8 bases. V lost 8 bases to trimming and J lost 2 bases; unmatched junction nucleotides: 11. The germline V gene has CDR1 SNHLY and CDR2 FYNNEI. The CDR3 has 15 residues.

V and J are TRBV9 and TRBJ1-1, with 7 positions matching TRBD1. The CDR3 consists of 15 residues. Germline trimming cut 3 bases from V and 1 base from J; bases unmatched to any gene: 6. CDR1 and CDR2 (germline): SGDLS, YYNGEE. The chain's CDR3 is CASSETDRPNTEAFF. The CDR3 coding sequence is TGTGCCAGCAGCGAGACGGACAGGCCGAACACTGAAGCTTTCTTT.

The rearrangement joins TRBV5-6 to TRBJ2-7; 9 nucleotides agree with TRBD2. The germline V gene encodes CDR1 SGHDT and CDR2 YYEEEE. CDR3 length: 15 residues. With 3 bases clipped from V and 7 bases from J, the junction kept 11 bases outside the gene matches. Here the CDR3 DNA reads TGTGCCAGCAGCTATAAGCGGGGGGCACGGGTAGAGCAGTACTTC. This translates into CASSYKRGARVEQYF.

The table lists this clone with a few counts. The J gene is TRBJ1-1, the V gene TRBV28, with TRBD1 identical over 7 bases. The CDR3 totals 14 residues. Germline values: CDR1 MDHEN, CDR2 SYDVKM. The V gene end was trimmed by 7 bases and the J gene end by 3 bases; junction bases not matched to a gene: 8. The DNA for the CDR3 is TGTGCCAGCACCAGGGGGGCCGACCACACTGAAGCTTTCTTT. This sequence encodes CASTRGADHTEAFF.

The V call is TRBV7-3, the J call TRBJ2-2, with TRBD2 matching over 13 bases. Germline V gene sequence: CDR1 SGHTA, CDR2 FQGTGA. The CDR3 covers 17 residues. Trimming took 5 bases from V and 4 from J; bases not matched to a gene: 7. CDR3 protein: CASSPRGLAGATGELFF. DNA of the CDR3: TGTGCCAGCAGCCCCCGTGGACTAGCGGGGGCCACCGGGGAGCTGTTTTTT.

The rearrangement joins TRBV7-2 to TRBJ2-2, with TRBD2 identical over 15 bases. The CDR3 covers 17 residues. Germline CDR1 SGHTA, CDR2 FQGNSA. The V segment lost 5 bases and the J segment 8 bases; nucleotides outside the gene matches: 9. CDR3 sequence reads: CASSPGLAGGREGELFF. In DNA, the CDR3 is TGTGCCAGCAGCCCAGGACTAGCGGGGGGGAGAGAGGGGGAGCTGTTTTTT.

The chain has TRBV7-9 and TRBJ2-5; D call uncertain. V was trimmed by 6 bases and J by 3 bases, leaving 14 bases between them. The CDR3 is 14 amino acids. Looked up from germline, CDR1 is SEHNR and CDR2 is FQNEAQ (reference sequence). In nucleotides, the CDR3 is TGTGCCAGCAGACCTAGAGACCGAGAAGAGACCCAGTACTTC. It specifies CASRPRDREETQYF.

The rearrangement uses TRBV5-6 and TRBJ1-6, with D hard to call. This CDR3 has 14 residues. The V end lost 4 bases, the J end lost 3 bases, and 8 bases lay between the germline ends. From germline, CDR1 is SGHDT and CDR2 YYEEEE. CDR3 residues: CASSEAVYNSPLHF. The CDR3 DNA reads TGTGCCAGCAGCGAAGCTGTCTATAATTCACCCCTCCACTTT. Full variable domain (rest looked up from reference TRBV5-6 and TRBJ1-6): DAGVTQSPTHLIKTRGQQVTLRCSPKSGHDTVSWYQQALGQGPQFIFQYYEEEERQRGNFPDRFSGHQFPNYSSELNVNALLLGDSALYLCASSEAVYNSPLHFGNGTRLTVT.

The chain carries TRBV30 and TRBJ2-7; 11 positions agree with TRBD2. J lost 1 base, V lost 4 bases, and 6 bases had no gene match. The germline V gene encodes CDR1 GTSNPN and CDR2 SVGIG (reference sequence). The CDR3 extends over 15 amino acids. The CDR3 DNA reads as TGTGCCTGGACCCTACCTAGCGGGGGGTCCTACGAGCAGTACTTC. Protein: CAWTLPSGGSYEQYF.

This clone showed up just a few times. The V call is TRBV27, the J call TRBJ1-1, with D hard to call. The CDR3 totals 14 residues. V gave up 5 bases and J gave up 7 bases, with 17 bases separating them. Germline assignment: CDR1 MNHEY and CDR2 SMNVEV (reference sequence). The DNA of the CDR3 is TGTGCCAGCAGTCCCCGAGGCCCGGTTGGTGAAGCTTTCTTT. Encoded protein: CASSPRGPVGEAFF.

The CDR3 nucleotides are TGTGCCAGCAGCCGCACGCAGGGGTGGGACGAGCAGTACTTC. The encoded protein is CASSRTQGWDEQYF. This rearrangement joins TRBV11-2 to TRBJ2-5, with D perhaps TRBD1 (6 bases). The J call is doubtful: the DNA matches TRBJ2-7 better. Per germline, CDR1 SGHAT and CDR2 FQNNGV. The CDR3 has 14 residues.

The J gene is TRBJ1-6, the V gene TRBV5-1, with TRBD1 as a possible D gene (5 bases). CDR3 size: 18 residues. In germline, CDR1 is SGHRS, CDR2 YFSETQ. V shed 2 bases and J shed 9 bases, with 24 bases lying between them. The CDR3 nucleotides are TGCGCCAGCAGCTTACGCTCTGGGGGACTGGCGAACGGTTCACCCCTCCACTTT. This encodes CASSLRSGGLANGSPLHF.

The CDR3 bases are TGTGCCAGCAGCTTGACAGGGGCCACCGGGGAGCTGTTTTTT. This encodes CASSLTGATGELFF. This rearrangement joins TRBV5-6 to TRBJ2-2, with 7 positions matching TRBD1. With 1 base clipped from V and 4 bases from J, the junction kept 1 base outside the gene matches. Germline V lookup: CDR1 SGHDT, CDR2 YYEEEE. The CDR3 spans 14 residues.

The chain couples TRBV7-2 to TRBJ1-2; the match to TRBD1 covers 8 bases. Germline loops: CDR1 SGHTA, CDR2 FQGNSA. V was pared by 1 base and J by 2 bases, with 9 bases of the junction left unmatched. The CDR3 length is 17 residues. In DNA, the CDR3 is TGTGCCAGCAGCTTAGGAATTTGGGACAGGACGAACTATGGCTACACCTTC. Encoded protein: CASSLGIWDRTNYGYTF.

The chain links TRBV30 to TRBJ1-4; D unresolved. Germline values: CDR1 GTSNPN, CDR2 SVGIG (reference sequence). CDR3 length equals 11 residues. V lost 0 bases and J 11 bases, leaving 7 bases between the germline ends. As DNA, the CDR3 is TGTGCCTGGAGTGTACCGGGGAAACTGTTTTTT. This codes for CAWSVPGKLFF. The whole variable domain, remainder taken from reference TRBV30 and TRBJ1-4, is SQTIHQWPATLVQPVGSPLSLECTVEGTSNPNLYWYRQAAGRGLQLLFYSVGIGQISSEVPQNLSASRPQDRQFILSSKKLLLSDSGFYLCAWSVPGKLFFGSGTQLSVL.